This T cell receptor (beta chain) was sequenced in a study of T cell repertoires in cytomegalovirus infection (dated by TCRdb to the late 2010s). For the wider study: The HLA type of each donor mattered for the analysis, because public TCR beta signatures pointed to carriage of CMV infection along with the matching HLA type. Study-level results and caveats: The ex vivo response was dominated by HLA-C-restricted CMV-specific TCR beta clonotypes, which also provided the single most frequent clonotype in two of eight donors. Carriers of CMV infection plus the relevant HLA type were discriminated by the cumulative frequency of public TCR beta family members in the study cohort and in an independent roughly 370-donor cohort.

This clonotype was seen a few times. The target of this receptor is not known. The record has no base qualities; no much larger clone is one base away. The CDR3, cysteine through phenylalanine, is 13 amino acids long. Only CDR3 DNA remains: 39 bases, in frame from the first base. The V end loses 5 bases and the J end loses 6 bases, and a stretch of 10 bases separates them. For CDR1 and CDR2, the germline V gene lists SGHTA and FQGNSA. TCRdb shows the sequencer as Illumina HiSeq 1500. In-frame beta chains were kept once TCRdb had trimmed the public reads at Q25 with fastp and called clones with MiXCR. Duplicate CDR3 protein sequences are folded into a single record with the most common DNA and genes. In all, the sample holds roughly 45,000 distinct CDR3 sequences, and approximately 20% of those were seen once. 15% to 20% of the sample is taken by the ten largest.

The receptor was derived from a human donor in good health (CMV status not recorded). Some clones in this sample may be carry-over from other donors' samples. What was sequenced was PBMCs, sequenced either directly or after in vitro stimulation (not recorded which). The rearranged chain carries TRBV7-2 and TRBJ2-2; the D gene is perhaps TRBD1, from 5 matching bases. The DNA sequence reads TGTGCCAGCAGCCGTCAGGGCCCCGGGGAGCTGTTTTTT. This encodes CASSRQGPGELFF.